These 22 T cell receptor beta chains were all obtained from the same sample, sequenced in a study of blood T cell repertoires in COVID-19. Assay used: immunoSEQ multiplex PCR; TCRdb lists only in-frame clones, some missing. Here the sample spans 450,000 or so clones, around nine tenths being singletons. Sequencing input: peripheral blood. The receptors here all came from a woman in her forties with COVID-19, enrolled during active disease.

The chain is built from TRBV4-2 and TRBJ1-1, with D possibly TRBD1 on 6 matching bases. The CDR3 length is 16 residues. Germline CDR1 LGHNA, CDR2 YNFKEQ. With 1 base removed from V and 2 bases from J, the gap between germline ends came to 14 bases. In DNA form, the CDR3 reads TGTGCCAGCAGCCAAGTAGCCCTGGACAGAAACACTGAAGCTTTCTTT. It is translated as CASSQVALDRNTEAFF.

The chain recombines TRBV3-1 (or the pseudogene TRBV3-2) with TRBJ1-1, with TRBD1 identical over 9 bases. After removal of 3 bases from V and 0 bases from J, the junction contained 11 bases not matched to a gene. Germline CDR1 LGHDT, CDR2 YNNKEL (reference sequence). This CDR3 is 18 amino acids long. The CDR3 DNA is TGTGCCAGCAGCCAGACGGGACAGGGTAGCCGGGTGAACACTGAAGCTTTCTTT. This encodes CASSQTGQGSRVNTEAFF.

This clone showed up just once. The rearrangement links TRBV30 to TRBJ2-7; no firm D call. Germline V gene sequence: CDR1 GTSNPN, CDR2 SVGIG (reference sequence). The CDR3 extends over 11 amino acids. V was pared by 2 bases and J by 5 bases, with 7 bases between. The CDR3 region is CAWSSVDEQYF. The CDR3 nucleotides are TGTGCCTGGAGTAGTGTAGACGAGCAGTACTTC. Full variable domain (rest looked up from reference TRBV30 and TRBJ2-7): SQTIHQWPATLVQPVGSPLSLECTVEGTSNPNLYWYRQAAGRGLQLLFYSVGIGQISSEVPQNLSASRPQDRQFILSSKKLLLSDSGFYLCAWSSVDEQYFGPGTRLTVT.

The CDR3 DNA is TGTGCCAGCAGTCGGGACAGGAGAAAGACAGATACGCAGTATTTT. The encoded protein is CASSRDRRKTDTQYF. This chain joins TRBV6-5 and TRBJ2-3, with 8 bases aligning to TRBD1. This CDR3 has 15 amino acids. V lost 5 bases and J lost 3; bases outside the gene matches: 7. CDR1 and CDR2 from the germline V gene are MNHEY and SVGAGI.

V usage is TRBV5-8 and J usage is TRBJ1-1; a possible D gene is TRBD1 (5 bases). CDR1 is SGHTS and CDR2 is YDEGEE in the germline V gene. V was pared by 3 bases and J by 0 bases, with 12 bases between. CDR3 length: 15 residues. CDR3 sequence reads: CASSSDGTLNTEAFF. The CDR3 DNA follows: TGTGCCAGCAGCTCTGACGGGACTCTGAACACTGAAGCTTTCTTT.

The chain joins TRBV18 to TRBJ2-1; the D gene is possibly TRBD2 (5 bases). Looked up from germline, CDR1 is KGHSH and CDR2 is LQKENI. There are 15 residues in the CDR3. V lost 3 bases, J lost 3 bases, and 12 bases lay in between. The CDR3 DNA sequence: TGTGCCAGCTCACCCGTATCCGGGGACTACAATGAGCAGTTCTTC. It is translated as CASSPVSGDYNEQFF.

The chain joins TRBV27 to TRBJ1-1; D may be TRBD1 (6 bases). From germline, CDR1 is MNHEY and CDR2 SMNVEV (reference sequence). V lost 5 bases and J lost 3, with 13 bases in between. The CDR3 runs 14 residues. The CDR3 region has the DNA TGTGCCAGCAGTATCATGGGGGCTGACACTGAAGCTTTCTTT. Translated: CASSIMGADTEAFF.

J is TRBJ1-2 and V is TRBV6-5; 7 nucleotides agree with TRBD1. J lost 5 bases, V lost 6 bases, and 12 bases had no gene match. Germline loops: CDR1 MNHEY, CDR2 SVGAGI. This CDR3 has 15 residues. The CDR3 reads CASSPERGQLYGYTF. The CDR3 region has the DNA TGTGCCAGCAGCCCCGAAAGGGGACAGCTATATGGCTACACCTTC.

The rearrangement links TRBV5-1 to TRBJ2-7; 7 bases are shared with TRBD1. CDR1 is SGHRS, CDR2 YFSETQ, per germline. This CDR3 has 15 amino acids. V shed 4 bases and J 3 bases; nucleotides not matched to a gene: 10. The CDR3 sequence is CASSGETGLGYEQYF. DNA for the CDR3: TGCGCCAGCAGCGGAGAGACAGGGCTAGGCTACGAGCAGTACTTC.

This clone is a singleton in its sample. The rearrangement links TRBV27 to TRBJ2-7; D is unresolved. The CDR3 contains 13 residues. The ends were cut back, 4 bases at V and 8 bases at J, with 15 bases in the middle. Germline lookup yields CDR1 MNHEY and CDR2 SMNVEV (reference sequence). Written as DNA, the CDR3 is TGTGCCAGCAGTTCAAACAGAGTCCTACAGCAGTACTTC. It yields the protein CASSSNRVLQQYF.

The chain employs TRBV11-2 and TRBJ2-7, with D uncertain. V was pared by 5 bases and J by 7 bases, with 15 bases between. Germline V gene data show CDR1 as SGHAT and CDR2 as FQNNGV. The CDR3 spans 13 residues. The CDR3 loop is CASSPSSLWEQYF. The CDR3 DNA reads TGTGCCAGCAGCCCGAGTTCATTATGGGAGCAGTACTTC.

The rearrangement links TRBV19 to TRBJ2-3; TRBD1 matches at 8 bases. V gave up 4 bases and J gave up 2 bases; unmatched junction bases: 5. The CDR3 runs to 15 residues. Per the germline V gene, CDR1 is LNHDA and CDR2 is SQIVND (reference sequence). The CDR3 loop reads CASSRDRLHTDTQYF. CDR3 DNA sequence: TGTGCCAGTAGTAGGGACAGGTTGCACACAGATACGCAGTATTTT.

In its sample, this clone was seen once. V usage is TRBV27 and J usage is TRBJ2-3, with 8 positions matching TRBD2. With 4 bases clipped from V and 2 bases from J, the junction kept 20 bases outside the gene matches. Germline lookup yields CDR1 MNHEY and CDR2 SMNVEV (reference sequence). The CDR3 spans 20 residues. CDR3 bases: TGTGCCAGCAGTTCAGGGACAAGTACGTATAGCGGGATGATCACAGATACGCAGTATTTT. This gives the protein CASSSGTSTYSGMITDTQYF.

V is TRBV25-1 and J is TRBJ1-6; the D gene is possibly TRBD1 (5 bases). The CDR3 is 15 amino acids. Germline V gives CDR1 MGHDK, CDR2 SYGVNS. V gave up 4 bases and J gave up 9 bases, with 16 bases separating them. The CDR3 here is CASSGETAWISPLHF. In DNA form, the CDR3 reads TGTGCCAGCAGTGGAGAGACAGCCTGGATTTCACCCCTCCACTTT.

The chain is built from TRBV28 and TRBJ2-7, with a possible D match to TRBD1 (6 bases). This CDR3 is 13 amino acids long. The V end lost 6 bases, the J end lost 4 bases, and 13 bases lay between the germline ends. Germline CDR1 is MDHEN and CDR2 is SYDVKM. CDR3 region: CASSLTGWYEQYF. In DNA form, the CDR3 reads TGTGCCAGCAGCCTCACAGGGTGGTACGAGCAGTACTTC.

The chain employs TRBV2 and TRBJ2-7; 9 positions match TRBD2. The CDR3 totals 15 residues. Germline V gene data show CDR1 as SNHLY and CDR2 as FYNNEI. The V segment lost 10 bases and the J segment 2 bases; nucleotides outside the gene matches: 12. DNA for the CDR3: TGTGCCATCACCCCTAGACTAGCGGTTACCTACGAGCAGTACTTC. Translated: CAITPRLAVTYEQYF.

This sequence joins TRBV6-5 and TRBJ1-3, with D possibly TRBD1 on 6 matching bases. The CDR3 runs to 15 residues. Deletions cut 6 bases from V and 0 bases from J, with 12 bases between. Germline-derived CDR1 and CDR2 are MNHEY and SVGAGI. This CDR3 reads CASSRAGASGNTIYF. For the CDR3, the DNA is TGTGCCAGCAGCAGGGCGGGGGCCTCTGGAAACACCATATATTTT.

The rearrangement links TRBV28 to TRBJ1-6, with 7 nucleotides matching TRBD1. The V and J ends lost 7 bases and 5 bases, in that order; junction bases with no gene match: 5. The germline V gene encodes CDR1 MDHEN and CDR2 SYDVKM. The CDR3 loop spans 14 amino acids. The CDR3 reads CASTPGQHNSPLHF. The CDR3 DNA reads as TGTGCCAGCACTCCGGGACAGCATAATTCACCCCTCCACTTT. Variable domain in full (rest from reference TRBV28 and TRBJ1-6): DVKVTQSSRYLVKRTGEKVFLECVQDMDHENMFWYRQDPGLGLRLIYFSYDVKMKEKGDIPEGYSVSREKKERFSLILESASTNQTSMYLCASTPGQHNSPLHFGNGTRLTVT.

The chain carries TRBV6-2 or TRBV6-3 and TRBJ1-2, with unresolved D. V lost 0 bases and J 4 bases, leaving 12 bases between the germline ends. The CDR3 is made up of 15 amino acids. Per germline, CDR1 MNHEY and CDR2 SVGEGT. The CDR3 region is CASSYSARQPYGYTF. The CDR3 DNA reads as TGTGCCAGCAGTTACTCAGCGCGGCAGCCCTATGGCTACACCTTC.

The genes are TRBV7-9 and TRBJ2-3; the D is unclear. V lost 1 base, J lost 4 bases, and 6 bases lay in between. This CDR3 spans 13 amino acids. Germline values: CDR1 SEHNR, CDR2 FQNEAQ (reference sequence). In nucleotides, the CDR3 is TGTGCCAGCAGCTTAGTTACTCCAGATACGCAGTATTTT. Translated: CASSLVTPDTQYF.

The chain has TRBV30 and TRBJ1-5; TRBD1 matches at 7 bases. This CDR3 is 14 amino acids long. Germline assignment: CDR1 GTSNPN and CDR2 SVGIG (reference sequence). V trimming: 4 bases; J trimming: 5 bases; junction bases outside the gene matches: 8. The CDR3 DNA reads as TGTGCCTGGACTACAGGGGAGGAGTATCAGCCCCAGCATTTT. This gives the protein CAWTTGEEYQPQHF.

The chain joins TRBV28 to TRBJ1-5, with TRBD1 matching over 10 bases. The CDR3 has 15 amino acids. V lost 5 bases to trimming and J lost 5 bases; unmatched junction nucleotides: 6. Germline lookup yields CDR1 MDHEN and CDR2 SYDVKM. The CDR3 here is CASSPVGQGHQPQHF. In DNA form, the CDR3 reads TGTGCCAGCAGTCCCGTGGGACAGGGGCATCAGCCCCAGCATTTT.